The subject of this entry is one TCR beta chain. The data stem from a study of blood T cell repertoires in COVID-19. The junction had 7 bases not matched to a gene; V was cut back by 5 bases and J by 9 bases. The CDR3 has 15 residues. Germline V CDR1 and CDR2: SEHNR, FQNEAQ (reference sequence). Per the authors' pipeline: Amplified reference gene primers provided the basis for estimating nucleated cell counts. The repertoire was sequenced with immunoSEQ multiplex PCR; TCRdb's copy has only in-frame clones and lacks some. V and J calls and clone size are copied from that table; D and trimming were computed from the DNA. The sample consists of about 200,000 clones, around 90% of them appearing once.

The gene calls are TRBV7-9 and TRBJ2-1; 13 bases are shared with TRBD2. The specimen was peripheral blood. This receptor was obtained from a man aged 35-49 years with acute or convalescent COVID-19. The CDR3 coding sequence is TGTGCCAGCAGCCGAACTAGCGGGGGGGCCTTTGAGCAGTTCTTC. This encodes CASSRTSGGAFEQFF.